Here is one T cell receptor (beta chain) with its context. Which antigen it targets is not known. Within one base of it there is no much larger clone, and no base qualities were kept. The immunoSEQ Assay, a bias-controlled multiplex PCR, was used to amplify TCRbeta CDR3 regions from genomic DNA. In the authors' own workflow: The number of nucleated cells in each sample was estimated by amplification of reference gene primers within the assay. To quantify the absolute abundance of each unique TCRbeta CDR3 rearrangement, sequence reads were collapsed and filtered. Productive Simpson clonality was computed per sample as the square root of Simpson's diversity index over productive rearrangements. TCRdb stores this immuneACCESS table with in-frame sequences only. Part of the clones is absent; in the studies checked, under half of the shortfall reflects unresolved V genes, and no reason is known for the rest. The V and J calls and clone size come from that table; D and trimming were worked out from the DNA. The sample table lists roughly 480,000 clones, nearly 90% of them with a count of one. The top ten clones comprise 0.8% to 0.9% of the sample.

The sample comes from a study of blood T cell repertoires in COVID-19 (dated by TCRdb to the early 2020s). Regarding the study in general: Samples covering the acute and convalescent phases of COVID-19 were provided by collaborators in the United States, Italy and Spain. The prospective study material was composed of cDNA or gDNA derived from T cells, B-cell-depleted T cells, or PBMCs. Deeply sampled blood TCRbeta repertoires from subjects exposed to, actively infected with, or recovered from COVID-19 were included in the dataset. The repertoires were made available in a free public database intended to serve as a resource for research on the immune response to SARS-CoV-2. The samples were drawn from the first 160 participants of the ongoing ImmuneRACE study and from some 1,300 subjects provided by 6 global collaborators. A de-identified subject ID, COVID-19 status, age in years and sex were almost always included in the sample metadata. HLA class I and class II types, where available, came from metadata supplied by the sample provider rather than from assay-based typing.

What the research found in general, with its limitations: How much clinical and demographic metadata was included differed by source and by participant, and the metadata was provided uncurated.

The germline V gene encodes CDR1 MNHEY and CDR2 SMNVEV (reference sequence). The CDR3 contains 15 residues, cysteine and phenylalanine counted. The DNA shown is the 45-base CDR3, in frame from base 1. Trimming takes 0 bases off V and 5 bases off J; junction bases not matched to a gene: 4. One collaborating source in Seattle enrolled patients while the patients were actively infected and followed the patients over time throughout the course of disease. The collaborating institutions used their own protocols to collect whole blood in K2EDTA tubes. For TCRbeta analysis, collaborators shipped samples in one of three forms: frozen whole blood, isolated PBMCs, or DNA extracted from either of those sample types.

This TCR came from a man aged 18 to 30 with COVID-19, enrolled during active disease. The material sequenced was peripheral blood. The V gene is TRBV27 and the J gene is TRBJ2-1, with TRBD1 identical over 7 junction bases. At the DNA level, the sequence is TGTGCCAGCAGTTTATCGTACAGGGGTGACAATGAGCAGTTCTTC. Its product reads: CASSLSYRGDNEQFF.